This record looks at one T cell receptor (beta chain) sequence and its context. The data originate from a study of blood T cell repertoires in COVID-19. At the level of the study: The United States, Italy and Spain provided the acute and convalescent COVID-19 samples. Sample material is recorded as cDNA or gDNA derived from T cells, B-cell-depleted T cells, or PBMCs.

In the authors' workflow: Nucleated cell number was recorded as an estimate derived from reference gene primer amplification. Produced via immunoSEQ multiplex PCR; TCRdb's table is partial and in-frame only. V, J and clone size derive from that table, while D and trimming were established from the DNA sequence. The sample holds under 250,000 clones; around 78% are singletons and the top ten take approximately 2.6%. Germline V gene sequence: CDR1 SGHTA, CDR2 FQGNSA. This CDR3 has 16 residues. Trimming at V came to 1 base and at J to 4 bases, leaving 7 bases not matched to a gene. Source material: peripheral blood. The receptor was isolated from a woman in her seventies with active or convalescent COVID-19. The rearrangement uses TRBV7-2 and TRBJ2-3, with 8 bases matching TRBD1. The CDR3: CASSLVPGQGPDTQYF. Written as DNA, the CDR3 is TGTGCCAGCAGCTTAGTCCCCGGACAGGGCCCAGATACGCAGTATTTT.